This TCR beta chain was observed in a study of shared clonotypes between healthy human individuals. Caucasian adults residing in Nashville, Tennessee made up all the donors. Germline-derived CDR1 and CDR2 are LNHDA and SQIVND (reference sequence). This CDR3 region has 12 residues. The germline V and J ends were trimmed by 9 bases and 4 bases, with 12 bases remaining between them. About this clone: The antigen is undetermined.

Notes on the study in general: Richness estimates generally favored naive over memory subsets.

Some clones are missing from TCRdb's copy, which holds only in-frame ones; the method was immunoSEQ multiplex PCR. The table lists around 370,000 clones, about 97% of them singletons. This chain joins TRBV19 and TRBJ1-2; D uncertain. Source material: memory CD8+ T cells sorted from blood. Subset specified: CD45RO+ cells pooled with CCR7-negative TemRA cells. This clonotype was sampled from a man aged 25-45 years in good health. The CDR3 reads CASGVPPYGYTF. The CDR3 region has the DNA TGTGCCAGCGGCGTTCCCCCCTATGGCTACACCTTC.